This T cell receptor (beta chain) derives from a study of radiotherapy plus CTLA-4 blockade in lung cancer. Study in general: In 18% of patients, objective responses were seen; approximately 30% had disease control.

Points on this clone: Its specificity is unknown.

Trimming pared 5 bases from V and 5 bases from J, leaving 13 bases between. This CDR3 contains 14 residues. CDR1 and CDR2 from the germline V gene are MGHDK and SYGVNS. General study findings and limits: Clones of tumor-derived TCRs expanded in blood after radiotherapy plus ipilimumab. Early blood T cell clone dynamics reportedly forecast response best, with interferon-beta.

Here immunoSEQ multiplex PCR was the method, and the copy in TCRdb shows in-frame clones only, minus some. The sample has tens of thousands of clones; more than 60% are singletons. The sequence was collected from a human donor with non-small cell lung cancer who had a partial response to radiotherapy plus ipilimumab. Some clones in this sample may be carry-over from other donors' samples. The material was peripheral blood, obtained from a patient treated with radiotherapy plus ipilimumab. V gene TRBV25-1 combines with J gene TRBJ2-1; D might be TRBD2 (6 bases). The CDR3 DNA follows: TGTGCCAGCAGTATGTACGGGGGTCACAATGAGCAGTTCTTC. Translating gives CASSMYGGHNEQFF. The whole variable domain, remainder taken from reference TRBV25-1 and TRBJ2-1, is EADIYQTPRYLVIGTGKKITLECSQTMGHDKMYWYQQDPGMELHLIHYSYGVNSTEKGDLSSESTVSRIRTEHFPLTLESARPSHTSQYLCASSMYGGHNEQFFGPGTRLTVL.